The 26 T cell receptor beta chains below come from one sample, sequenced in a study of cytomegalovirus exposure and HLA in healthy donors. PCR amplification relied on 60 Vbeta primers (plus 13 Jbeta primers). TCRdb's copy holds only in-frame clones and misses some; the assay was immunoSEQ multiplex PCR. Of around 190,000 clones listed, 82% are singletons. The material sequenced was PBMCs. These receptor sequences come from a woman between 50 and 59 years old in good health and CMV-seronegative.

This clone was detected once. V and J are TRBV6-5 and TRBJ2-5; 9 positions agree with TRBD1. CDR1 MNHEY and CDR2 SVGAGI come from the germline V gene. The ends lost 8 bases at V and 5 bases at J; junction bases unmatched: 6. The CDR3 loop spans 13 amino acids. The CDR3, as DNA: TGTGCCAGCGGACAGGGGCGATCGGAGACCCAGTACTTC. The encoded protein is CASGQGRSETQYF.

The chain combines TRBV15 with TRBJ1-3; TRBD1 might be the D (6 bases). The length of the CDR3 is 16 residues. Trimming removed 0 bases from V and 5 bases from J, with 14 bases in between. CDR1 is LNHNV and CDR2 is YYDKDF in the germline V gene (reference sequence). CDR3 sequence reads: CATSRDPGQPRNTIYF. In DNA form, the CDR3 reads TGTGCCACCAGCAGAGATCCCGGACAGCCGAGAAACACCATATATTTT.

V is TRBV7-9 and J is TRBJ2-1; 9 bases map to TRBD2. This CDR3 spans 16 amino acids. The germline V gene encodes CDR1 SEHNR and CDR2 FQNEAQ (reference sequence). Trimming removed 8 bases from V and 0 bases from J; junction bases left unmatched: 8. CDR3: CASHRRGGLSYNEQFF. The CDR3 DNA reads TGTGCCAGCCATCGGCGGGGGGGCCTCTCCTACAATGAGCAGTTCTTC. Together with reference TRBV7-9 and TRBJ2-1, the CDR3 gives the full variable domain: DTGVSQNPRHKITKRGQNVTFRCDPISEHNRLYWYRQTLGQGPEFLTYFQNEAQLEKSRLLSDRFSAERPKGSFSTLEIQRTEQGDSAMYLCASHRRGGLSYNEQFFGPGTRLTVL.

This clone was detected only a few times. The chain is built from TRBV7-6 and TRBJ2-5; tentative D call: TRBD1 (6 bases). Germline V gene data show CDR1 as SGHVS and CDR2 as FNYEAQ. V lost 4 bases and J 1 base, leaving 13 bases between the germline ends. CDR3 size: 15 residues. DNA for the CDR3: TGTGCCAGCAGCTCCAGACAGGAGCCCCAAGAGACCCAGTACTTC. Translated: CASSSRQEPQETQYF.

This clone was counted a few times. The CDR3 sequence: CASSESQGGIEAFF. CDR3 DNA: TGTGCCAGCAGTGAATCACAGGGCGGAATTGAAGCTTTCTTT. This chain uses TRBV2 with TRBJ1-1, with a tentative D call TRBD1 (6 bases). The CDR3 length is 14 residues. V was trimmed by 2 bases and J by 7 bases, leaving 14 bases between them. Germline loops: CDR1 SNHLY, CDR2 FYNNEI.

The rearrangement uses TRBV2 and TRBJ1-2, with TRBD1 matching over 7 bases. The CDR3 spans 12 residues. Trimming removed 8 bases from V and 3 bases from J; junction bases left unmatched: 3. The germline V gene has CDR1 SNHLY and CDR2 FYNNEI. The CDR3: CASHDRDYGYTF. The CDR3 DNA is TGTGCCAGCCACGACAGGGACTATGGCTACACCTTC.

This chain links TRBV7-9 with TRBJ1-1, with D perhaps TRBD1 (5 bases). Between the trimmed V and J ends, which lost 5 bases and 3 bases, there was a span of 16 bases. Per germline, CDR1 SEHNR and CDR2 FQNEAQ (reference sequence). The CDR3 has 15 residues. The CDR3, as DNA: TGTGCCAGCAGCCCCTACCCGGTGGGGCACACTGAAGCTTTCTTT. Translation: CASSPYPVGHTEAFF.

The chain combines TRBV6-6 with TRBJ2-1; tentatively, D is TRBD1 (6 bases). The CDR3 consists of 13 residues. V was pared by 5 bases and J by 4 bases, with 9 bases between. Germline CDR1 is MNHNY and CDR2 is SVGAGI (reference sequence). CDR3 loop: CASSTDRYNEQFF. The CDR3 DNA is TGTGCCAGCAGTACGGACAGATACAATGAGCAGTTCTTC.

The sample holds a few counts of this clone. CDR3 loop: CASSVDAGGQPQHF. The CDR3 DNA reads as TGTGCCAGCAGTGTCGATGCGGGGGGTCAGCCCCAGCATTTT. V usage is TRBV6-1 and J usage is TRBJ1-5; possible D gene TRBD1, 5 bases. V dropped 4 bases and J dropped 6 bases, with 13 bases sitting between them. Germline V gene sequence: CDR1 MNHNS, CDR2 SASEGT. The CDR3 runs to 14 residues.

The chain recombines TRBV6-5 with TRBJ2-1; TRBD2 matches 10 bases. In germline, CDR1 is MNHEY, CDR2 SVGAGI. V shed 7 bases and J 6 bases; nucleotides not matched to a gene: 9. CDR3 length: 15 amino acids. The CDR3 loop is CASTPAAGGANEQFF. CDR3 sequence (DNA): TGTGCCAGCACCCCAGCAGCGGGAGGGGCCAATGAGCAGTTCTTC.

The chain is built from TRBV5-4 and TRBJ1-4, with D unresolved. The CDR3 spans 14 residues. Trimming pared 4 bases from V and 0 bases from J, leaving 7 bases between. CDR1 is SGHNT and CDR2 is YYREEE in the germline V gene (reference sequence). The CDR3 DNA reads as TGTGCCAGCAGCCCAGGTACAACTAATGAAAAACTGTTTTTT. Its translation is CASSPGTTNEKLFF.

For the CDR3, the DNA is TGTGCCAGTAGTACCGCATCGCACGGGAACTACGAGCAGTACTTC. It encodes CASSTASHGNYEQYF. The chain couples TRBV19 to TRBJ2-7; the D gene is possibly TRBD2 (5 bases). The V and J ends lost 4 bases and 3 bases respectively, with 16 bases between them. The CDR3 has 15 amino acids. Germline CDR1 and CDR2: LNHDA and SQIVND (reference sequence).

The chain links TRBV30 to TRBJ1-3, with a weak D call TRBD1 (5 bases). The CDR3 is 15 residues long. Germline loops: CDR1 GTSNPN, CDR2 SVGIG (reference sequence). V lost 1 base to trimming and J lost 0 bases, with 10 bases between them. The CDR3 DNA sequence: TGTGCCTGGAGTGCTAGGGGACTCTCTGGAAACACCATATATTTT. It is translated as CAWSARGLSGNTIYF.

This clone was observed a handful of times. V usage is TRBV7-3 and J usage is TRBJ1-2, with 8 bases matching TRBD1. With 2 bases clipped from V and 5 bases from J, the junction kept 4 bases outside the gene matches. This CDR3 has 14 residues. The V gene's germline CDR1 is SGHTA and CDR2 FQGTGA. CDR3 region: CASSLGQGGYGYTF. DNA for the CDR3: TGTGCCAGCAGCTTAGGACAGGGAGGTTATGGCTACACCTTC.

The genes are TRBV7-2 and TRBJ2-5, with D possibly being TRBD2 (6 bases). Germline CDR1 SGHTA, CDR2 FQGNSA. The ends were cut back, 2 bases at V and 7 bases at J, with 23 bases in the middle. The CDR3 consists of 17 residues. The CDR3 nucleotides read TGTGCCAGCAGCTTAATAGCCGGGGCCGGGACTGGGCTGACCCAGTACTTC. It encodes CASSLIAGAGTGLTQYF.

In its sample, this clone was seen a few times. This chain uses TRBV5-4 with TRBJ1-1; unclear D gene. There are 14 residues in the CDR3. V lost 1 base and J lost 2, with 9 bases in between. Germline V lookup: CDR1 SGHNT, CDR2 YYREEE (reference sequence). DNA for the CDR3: TGTGCCAGCAGCTTGTGGGCGAGCAACACTGAAGCTTTCTTT. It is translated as CASSLWASNTEAFF.

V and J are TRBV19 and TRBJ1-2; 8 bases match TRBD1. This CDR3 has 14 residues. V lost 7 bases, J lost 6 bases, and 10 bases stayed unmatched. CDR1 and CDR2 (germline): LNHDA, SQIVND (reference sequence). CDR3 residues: CASKPQGAGNGYTF. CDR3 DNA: TGTGCCAGTAAACCCCAGGGGGCTGGAAATGGCTACACCTTC.

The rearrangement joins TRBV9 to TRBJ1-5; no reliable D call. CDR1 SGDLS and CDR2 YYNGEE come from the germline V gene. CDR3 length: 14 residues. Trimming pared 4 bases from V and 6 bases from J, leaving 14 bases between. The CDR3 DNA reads TGTGCCAGCAGCTCCTCGGCGGGCGGTCAGCCCCAGCATTTT. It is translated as CASSSSAGGQPQHF.

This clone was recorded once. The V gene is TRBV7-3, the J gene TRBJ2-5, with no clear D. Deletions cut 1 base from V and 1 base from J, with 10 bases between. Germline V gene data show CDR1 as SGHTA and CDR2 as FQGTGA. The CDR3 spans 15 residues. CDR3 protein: CASSLMLGGQETQYF. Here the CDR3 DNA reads TGTGCCAGCAGCTTAATGTTAGGCGGCCAAGAGACCCAGTACTTC.

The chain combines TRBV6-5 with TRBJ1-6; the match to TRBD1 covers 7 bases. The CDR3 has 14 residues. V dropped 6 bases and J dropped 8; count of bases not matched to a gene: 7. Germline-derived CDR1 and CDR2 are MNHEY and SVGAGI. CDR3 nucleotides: TGTGCCAGCAGAAGGACAGGTGGGGATTCACCCCTCCACTTT. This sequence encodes CASRRTGGDSPLHF.

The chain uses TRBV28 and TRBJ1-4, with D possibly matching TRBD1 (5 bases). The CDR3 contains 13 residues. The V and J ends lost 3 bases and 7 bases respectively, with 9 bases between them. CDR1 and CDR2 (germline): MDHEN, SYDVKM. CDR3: CASSFRGIEKLFF. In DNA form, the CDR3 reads TGTGCCAGCAGTTTCCGGGGGATTGAAAAACTGTTTTTT.

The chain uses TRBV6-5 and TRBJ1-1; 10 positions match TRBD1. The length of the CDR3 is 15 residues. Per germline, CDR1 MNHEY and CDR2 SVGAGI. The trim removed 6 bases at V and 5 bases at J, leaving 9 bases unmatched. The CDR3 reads CASRWATGGRTEAFF. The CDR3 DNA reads TGTGCCAGCAGGTGGGCGACAGGGGGCAGAACTGAAGCTTTCTTT.

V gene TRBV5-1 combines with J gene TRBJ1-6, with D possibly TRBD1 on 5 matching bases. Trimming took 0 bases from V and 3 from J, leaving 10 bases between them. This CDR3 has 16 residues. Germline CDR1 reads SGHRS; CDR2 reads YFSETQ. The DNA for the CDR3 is TGCGCCAGCAGCTTGGTACCGGGGGTCTATAATTCACCCCTCCACTTT. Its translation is CASSLVPGVYNSPLHF.

The CDR3 here is CASSPLADNSGNTIYF. The CDR3 DNA follows: TGTGCCAGCTCACCACTGGCAGATAACTCTGGAAACACCATATATTTT. The chain is built from TRBV18 and TRBJ1-3, with D unresolved. Germline values: CDR1 KGHSH, CDR2 LQKENI. There are 16 residues in the CDR3. The ends were cut back, 1 base at V and 0 bases at J, with 10 bases in the middle.

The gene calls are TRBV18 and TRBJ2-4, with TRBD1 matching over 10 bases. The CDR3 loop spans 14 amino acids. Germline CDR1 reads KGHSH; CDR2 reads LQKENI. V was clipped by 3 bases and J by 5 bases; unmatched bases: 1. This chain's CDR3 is CASSPDRGQNIQYF. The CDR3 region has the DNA TGTGCCAGCTCACCTGACAGGGGGCAAAACATTCAGTACTTC.

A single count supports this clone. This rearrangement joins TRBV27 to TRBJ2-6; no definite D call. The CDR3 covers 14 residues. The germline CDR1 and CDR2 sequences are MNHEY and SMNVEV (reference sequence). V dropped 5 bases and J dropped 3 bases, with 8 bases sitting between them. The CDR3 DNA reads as TGTGCCAGCAGTCCCTATAGTGGGGCCAACGTCCTGACTTTC. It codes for CASSPYSGANVLTF.